The 28 T cell receptor beta chains in this list originate from one sample, sequenced in a study of cytomegalovirus exposure and HLA in healthy donors. Assay used: immunoSEQ multiplex PCR; TCRdb lists only in-frame clones, some missing. The profile shows 110,000 to 150,000 clones, roughly 93% of them singletons. Material for sequencing was PBMCs. The receptor source for this set is a man younger than 30 in good health and CMV-seropositive.

V gene TRBV2 combines with J gene TRBJ2-3, with D perhaps TRBD2 (5 bases). This CDR3 spans 16 amino acids. Trimming pared 1 base from V and 4 bases from J, leaving 15 bases between. CDR1 is SNHLY and CDR2 is FYNNEI in the germline V gene. CDR3 DNA: TGTGCCAGCAGTGAAGGGGCTAGCTGGTTCGCAGATACGCAGTATTTT. This sequence encodes CASSEGASWFADTQYF.

This chain links TRBV10-1 with TRBJ1-1; D call uncertain. Trimming took 3 bases from V and 0 from J, leaving 5 bases between them. CDR1 and CDR2 from the germline V gene are WNHNN and SYGVQD (reference sequence). CDR3 length: 13 amino acids. This CDR3 reads CASSDRMNTEAFF. The CDR3 bases are TGCGCCAGCAGTGACAGAATGAACACTGAAGCTTTCTTT.

The chain has TRBV19 and TRBJ2-7; perhaps TRBD2 as D (6 bases). Trimming pared 4 bases from V and 0 bases from J, leaving 19 bases between. The CDR3 contains 17 residues. Germline-derived CDR1 and CDR2 are LNHDA and SQIVND (reference sequence). CDR3 in amino acids: CASSRTISGDNSYEQYF. The CDR3 coding sequence is TGTGCCAGTAGTAGAACCATTAGCGGAGATAACTCCTACGAGCAGTACTTC.

The rearrangement uses TRBV28 and TRBJ1-2; D is unresolved. Trimming cost V 6 bases and J 1 base, with 18 bases left between them. Germline loops: CDR1 MDHEN, CDR2 SYDVKM. The CDR3 has 16 residues. The CDR3 bases are TGTGCCAGCAGCTCAGCGGCGACCCTATTTAACTATGGCTACACCTTC. Encoded protein: CASSSAATLFNYGYTF.

V gene TRBV5-1 combines with J gene TRBJ1-1; 8 bases agree with TRBD1. The germline V gene has CDR1 SGHRS and CDR2 YFSETQ. CDR3 size: 12 residues. V lost 1 base to trimming and J lost 11 bases; unmatched junction nucleotides: 4. The CDR3 region has the DNA TGCGCCAGCAGCTTGAGACAGGGGCTTGCTTTCTTT. Its protein product is CASSLRQGLAFF.

A single count supports this clone. The gene calls are TRBV18 and TRBJ2-1; 7 nucleotides line up with TRBD2. CDR1 is KGHSH, CDR2 LQKENI, per germline. With V trimmed by 3 bases and J by 4 bases, 6 bases remained unmatched. The CDR3 is made up of 15 amino acids. CDR3 sequence: CASSPQRGRYNEQFF. In DNA, the CDR3 is TGTGCCAGCTCACCCCAGCGGGGTCGTTACAATGAGCAGTTCTTC.

The V gene is TRBV5-1, the J gene TRBJ2-7; 11 bases fit TRBD2. The CDR3 runs to 20 residues. Trimming at V came to 0 bases and at J to 5 bases, leaving 19 bases not matched to a gene. CDR1 is SGHRS and CDR2 is YFSETQ in the germline V gene. DNA of the CDR3: TGCGCCAGCAGCTTGGGACGGCTAGCGGGAGGCTTAGGCCCCACGGACGAGCAGTACTTC. Its protein product is CASSLGRLAGGLGPTDEQYF. Using reference TRBV5-1 and TRBJ2-7 for the parts outside the CDR3, the full variable domain is KAGVTQTPRYLIKTRGQQVTLSCSPISGHRSVSWYQQTPGQGLQFLFEYFSETQRNKGNFPGRFSGRQFSNSRSEMNVSTLELGDSALYLCASSLGRLAGGLGPTDEQYFGPGTRLTVT.

This chain links TRBV2 with TRBJ2-1; TRBD2 matches at 9 bases. CDR1 is SNHLY and CDR2 is FYNNEI in the germline V gene. V dropped 4 bases and J dropped 5; count of bases not matched to a gene: 3. The CDR3 runs to 14 residues. The CDR3: CASSGSGRNNEQFF. The CDR3 DNA sequence: TGTGCCAGCAGTGGTAGCGGGAGAAACAATGAGCAGTTCTTC.

The genes are TRBV5-1 and TRBJ2-6, with D possibly being TRBD1 (5 bases). The CDR3 contains 15 residues. The V end was cut by 5 bases, the J end by 0 bases, with 9 bases between. The germline CDR1 and CDR2 sequences are SGHRS and YFSETQ. Here the CDR3 reads CASSTDSSGANVLTF. CDR3 bases: TGCGCCAGCAGTACCGACAGCTCTGGGGCCAACGTCCTGACTTTC.

This chain uses TRBV29-1 with TRBJ2-5; 8 bases are a match to TRBD1. V lost 6 bases and J lost 5; bases outside the gene matches: 11. Germline loops: CDR1 SQVTM, CDR2 ANQGSEA. The CDR3 covers 14 residues. The CDR3 coding sequence is TGCAGCGTCGCTCTACAGGGGGTGTTCGAGACCCAGTACTTC. Translating it yields CSVALQGVFETQYF.

The chain couples TRBV7-2 to TRBJ2-3, with D maybe TRBD2 (6 bases). Germline assignment: CDR1 SGHTA and CDR2 FQGNSA. Trimming removed 3 bases from V and 1 base from J, with 11 bases in between. This CDR3 is built from 15 residues. The CDR3 sequence: CASSLTGLRTDTQYF. Here the CDR3 DNA reads TGTGCCAGCAGCTTGACGGGACTCCGCACAGATACGCAGTATTTT.

The chain links TRBV5-1 to TRBJ1-1; 12 positions match TRBD1. From germline, CDR1 is SGHRS and CDR2 YFSETQ. The CDR3 length is 14 residues. J was trimmed by 11 bases and V by 4 bases; bases with no gene match: 9. This chain's CDR3 is CASSRSGQGATAFF. The DNA of the CDR3 is TGCGCCAGCAGCCGTTCGGGACAGGGGGCCACGGCTTTCTTT.

This clone occurred a few times. This sequence joins TRBV19 and TRBJ2-3, with 7 bases matching TRBD2. The germline gives CDR1 LNHDA, CDR2 SQIVND (reference sequence). The CDR3 length is 15 residues. The V segment lost 3 bases and the J segment 4 bases; nucleotides outside the gene matches: 7. In DNA form, the CDR3 reads TGTGCCAGTAGTATTGGCGGGAGTCAATCAGATACGCAGTATTTT. Its protein is CASSIGGSQSDTQYF.

The chain has TRBV5-6 and TRBJ2-5; 11 nucleotides agree with TRBD2. There are 17 residues in the CDR3. After removal of 3 bases from V and 2 bases from J, the junction contained 9 bases not matched to a gene. Germline CDR1 is SGHDT and CDR2 is YYEEEE. The CDR3 loop is CASSYISGTSGQETQYF. The CDR3 region has the DNA TGTGCCAGCAGCTATATCTCAGGGACTAGCGGACAAGAGACCCAGTACTTC.

CDR3 DNA: TGTGCCAGCAGCCTAGGACAGGGGGGCCACAATGAGCAGTTCTTC. It translates to CASSLGQGGHNEQFF. This chain connects TRBV5-6 to TRBJ2-1, with 10 bases that match TRBD1. Per germline, CDR1 SGHDT and CDR2 YYEEEE. CDR3 length: 15 amino acids. The trim removed 4 bases at V and 5 bases at J, leaving 6 bases unmatched.

This clone was detected only once. The CDR3 sequence is CASRFGTVVNTEAFF. CDR3 DNA sequence: TGCGCCAGCAGATTCGGGACAGTCGTGAACACTGAAGCTTTCTTT. V is TRBV5-1 and J is TRBJ1-1, with TRBD1 matching over 7 bases. Germline-derived CDR1 and CDR2 are SGHRS and YFSETQ. This CDR3 comprises 15 residues. Trimming at V came to 5 bases and at J to 0 bases, leaving 7 bases not matched to a gene. Combining the CDR3 with reference TRBV5-1 and TRBJ1-1 gives the whole variable domain KAGVTQTPRYLIKTRGQQVTLSCSPISGHRSVSWYQQTPGQGLQFLFEYFSETQRNKGNFPGRFSGRQFSNSRSEMNVSTLELGDSALYLCASRFGTVVNTEAFFGQGTRLTVV.

The chain combines TRBV27 with TRBJ1-1, with D tentatively TRBD1 (5 bases). CDR1 and CDR2 (germline): MNHEY, SMNVEV (reference sequence). This CDR3 contains 14 residues. V gave up 4 bases and J gave up 3 bases, with 12 bases separating them. CDR3 nucleotide sequence: TGTGCCAGCAGTTCATGGGAAGGGGACACTGAAGCTTTCTTT. Translation: CASSSWEGDTEAFF.

This clone was recorded once. CDR3 in amino acids: CASSYSLGLRNYEQYF. DNA for the CDR3: TGTGCCAGCAGTTACAGCCTGGGACTCCGGAACTACGAGCAGTACTTC. V usage is TRBV6-5 and J usage is TRBJ2-7, with a tentative D call TRBD2 (6 bases). The CDR3 is 16 amino acids. V lost 2 bases, J lost 3 bases, and 17 bases lay in between. Looked up from germline, CDR1 is MNHEY and CDR2 is SVGAGI.

V is TRBV2 and J is TRBJ2-1, with D unresolved. The CDR3 runs 12 residues. Germline CDR1 SNHLY, CDR2 FYNNEI. V was pared by 1 base and J by 10 bases, with 8 bases between. The CDR3, as DNA: TGTGCCAGCAGTGAAGGCCGTAGAGAGCAGTTCTTC. It translates to CASSEGRREQFF.

The chain joins TRBV6-1 to TRBJ2-3; the D gene is possibly TRBD2 (5 bases). Germline V gives CDR1 MNHNS, CDR2 SASEGT. The CDR3 is 13 amino acids. V dropped 6 bases and J dropped 1 base, with 8 bases sitting between them. CDR3 DNA sequence: TGTGCCAGCAGCAAGAGGGGCACAGATACGCAGTATTTT. Protein product: CASSKRGTDTQYF.

J is TRBJ2-7 and V is TRBV6-1; unclear D gene. The CDR3 runs 12 residues. Germline CDR1 reads MNHNS; CDR2 reads SASEGT. V lost 10 bases to trimming and J lost 3 bases, with 13 bases between them. The CDR3 nucleotides read TGTGCCACCTTGACCTCGGGCTACGAGCAGTACTTC. It encodes CATLTSGYEQYF.

The chain uses TRBV27 and TRBJ1-2, with TRBD1 matching 7 bases. Per germline, CDR1 MNHEY and CDR2 SMNVEV (reference sequence). The CDR3 has 15 residues. Trimming at V came to 2 bases and at J to 9 bases, leaving 12 bases not matched to a gene. For the CDR3, the DNA is TGTGCCAGCAGTTTAACGCGGGACAGCCGGAGCCGCTACACCTTC. It is translated as CASSLTRDSRSRYTF.

The rearrangement uses TRBV28 and TRBJ1-2; TRBD1 agrees at 7 bases. CDR3 size: 14 residues. V was pared by 7 bases and J by 4 bases, with 9 bases of the junction left unmatched. CDR1 is MDHEN, CDR2 SYDVKM, per germline. The chain's CDR3 is CASTSEGQIYGYTF. The DNA for the CDR3 is TGTGCCAGCACCTCCGAGGGACAGATCTATGGCTACACCTTC.

This clone was found a few times. V usage is TRBV4-1 and J usage is TRBJ2-1; 9 positions match TRBD2. The trim removed 6 bases at V and 7 bases at J, leaving 7 bases unmatched. Germline CDR1 and CDR2: MGHRA and YSYEKL. The CDR3 length is 14 residues. CDR3 region: CASRSRAGGNEQFF. CDR3 nucleotides: TGCGCCAGCAGGTCACGGGCGGGAGGGAATGAGCAGTTCTTC.

The chain recombines TRBV4-1 with TRBJ1-4; no firm D call. The CDR3 runs to 13 residues. V dropped 4 bases and J dropped 3 bases, with 6 bases sitting between them. Germline loops: CDR1 MGHRA, CDR2 YSYEKL. The DNA for the CDR3 is TGCGCCAGCAGCCCGAGCCCTAATGAAAAACTGTTTTTT. Translation gives CASSPSPNEKLFF.

The genes are TRBV28 and TRBJ2-7; 12 positions match TRBD1. Germline loops: CDR1 MDHEN, CDR2 SYDVKM. The CDR3 is made up of 19 amino acids. Trimming took 6 bases from V and 2 from J; bases not matched to a gene: 17. CDR3 nucleotide sequence: TGTGCCAGCAGCCTCCGGGGACAGGGGGCGCCGGGAGTAACCTACGAGCAGTACTTC. The encoded protein is CASSLRGQGAPGVTYEQYF.

This sequence joins TRBV6-5 and TRBJ1-4, with D unclear. Between the trimmed V and J ends, which lost 6 bases and 1 base, there was a span of 12 bases. CDR3 length equals 15 residues. Germline V gives CDR1 MNHEY, CDR2 SVGAGI. In DNA, the CDR3 is TGTGCCAGCAGGCCCGAAGGACTAACTAATGAAAAACTGTTTTTT. Protein: CASRPEGLTNEKLFF.

The chain carries TRBV5-1 and TRBJ2-6; 7 bases map to TRBD2. The trim removed 7 bases at V and 4 bases at J, leaving 11 bases unmatched. Germline assignment: CDR1 SGHRS and CDR2 YFSETQ. The CDR3 covers 16 residues. The CDR3 spells CASASLGGTGANVLTF. The CDR3 DNA reads as TGCGCCAGCGCAAGTTTGGGGGGGACCGGGGCCAACGTCCTGACTTTC.